Following are 6 T cell receptor beta chains from one sample sequenced in a study of T cell changes during pregnancy in multiple sclerosis. Produced via immunoSEQ multiplex PCR; TCRdb's table is partial and in-frame only. The sample gives about 68,000 clones, 90% of which show up once; 1.5% is in the top ten. Sample: peripheral blood, taken in the third trimester of pregnancy. The receptors originated from a female donor with multiple sclerosis, enrolled in a pregnancy study.

The gene calls are TRBV14 and TRBJ2-6; D remains ambiguous. Per the germline V gene, CDR1 is SGHDN and CDR2 is FVKESK. There are 15 residues in the CDR3. Trimming took off 3 bases at V and 0 bases at J, with 6 bases between the two ends. The CDR3 DNA is TGTGCCAGCAGCCAGGGCAGCTCTGGGGCCAACGTCCTGACTTTC. It codes for CASSQGSSGANVLTF.

This sequence joins TRBV30 and TRBJ2-1; perhaps TRBD2 as D (7 bases). The CDR3 sequence is 14 residues long. In germline, CDR1 is GTSNPN, CDR2 SVGIG (reference sequence). The germline V and J ends were trimmed by 0 bases and 6 bases, with 12 bases remaining between them. The CDR3 protein is CAWSVHREGNEQFF. CDR3 bases: TGTGCCTGGAGTGTACACAGGGAGGGCAATGAGCAGTTCTTC.

This chain links TRBV5-1 with TRBJ1-1; 7 bases agree with TRBD1. The CDR3 runs to 13 residues. CDR1 and CDR2 (germline): SGHRS, YFSETQ. The V gene end was trimmed by 5 bases and the J gene end by 7 bases; junction bases not matched to a gene: 8. The CDR3 DNA reads as TGCGCCAGCAGTCTGACAGGGAACGGTGAAGCTTTCTTT. Translation: CASSLTGNGEAFF. The whole variable domain, remainder taken from reference TRBV5-1 and TRBJ1-1, is KAGVTQTPRYLIKTRGQQVTLSCSPISGHRSVSWYQQTPGQGLQFLFEYFSETQRNKGNFPGRFSGRQFSNSRSEMNVSTLELGDSALYLCASSLTGNGEAFFGQGTRLTVV.

The rearrangement uses TRBV6-4 and TRBJ2-1, with 12 nucleotides matching TRBD2. In germline, CDR1 is MRHNA, CDR2 SNTAGT. J was trimmed by 5 bases and V by 6 bases; bases with no gene match: 2. There are 14 residues in the CDR3. CDR3 loop: CASRGLAGNNEQFF. CDR3 bases: TGTGCCAGCAGGGGACTAGCGGGTAACAATGAGCAGTTCTTC.

The chain employs TRBV5-1 and TRBJ2-1; TRBD2 matches 13 bases. Germline CDR1 reads SGHRS; CDR2 reads YFSETQ. This CDR3 is 14 amino acids long. J lost 15 bases, V lost 4 bases, and 10 bases had no gene match. The CDR3 nucleotides read TGCGCCAGCAGCGAGAGGACTAGCGGGAGTCTTCCGTTCTTC. Its protein product is CASSERTSGSLPFF. Filled out from reference TRBV5-1 and TRBJ2-1, the complete variable domain reads KAGVTQTPRYLIKTRGQQVTLSCSPISGHRSVSWYQQTPGQGLQFLFEYFSETQRNKGNFPGRFSGRQFSNSRSEMNVSTLELGDSALYLCASSERTSGSLPFFGPGTRLTVL.

The DNA for the CDR3 is TGTGCCAGCAGCTTTGCAGGGCCGGATCAGCCCCAGCATTTT. It is translated as CASSFAGPDQPQHF. The V and J genes are TRBV5-6 and TRBJ1-5; D perhaps matches TRBD1 (5 bases). The germline V gene has CDR1 SGHDT and CDR2 YYEEEE. The V gene lost 2 bases and the J gene lost 5 bases, with 11 bases spanning the gap. This CDR3 comprises 14 residues. Complete variable domain (other parts from reference TRBV5-6 and TRBJ1-5): DAGVTQSPTHLIKTRGQQVTLRCSPKSGHDTVSWYQQALGQGPQFIFQYYEEEERQRGNFPDRFSGHQFPNYSSELNVNALLLGDSALYLCASSFAGPDQPQHFGDGTRLSIL.